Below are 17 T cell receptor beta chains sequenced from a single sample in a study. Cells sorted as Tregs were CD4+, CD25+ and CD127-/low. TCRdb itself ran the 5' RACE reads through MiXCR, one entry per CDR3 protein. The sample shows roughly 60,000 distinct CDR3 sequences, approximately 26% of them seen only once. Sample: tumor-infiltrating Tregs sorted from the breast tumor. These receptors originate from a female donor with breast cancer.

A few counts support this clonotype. The CDR3 DNA reads as TGCAGTGCCAGGGATCCACTAGCGGGAGTCGGCAATGAGCAGTTCTTC. Its protein is CSARDPLAGVGNEQFF. The chain has TRBV20-1 and TRBJ2-1; 11 positions match TRBD2. V was clipped by 6 bases and J by 6 bases; unmatched bases: 13. The CDR3 totals 16 residues. Germline-derived CDR1 and CDR2 are DFQATT and SNEGSKA (reference sequence).

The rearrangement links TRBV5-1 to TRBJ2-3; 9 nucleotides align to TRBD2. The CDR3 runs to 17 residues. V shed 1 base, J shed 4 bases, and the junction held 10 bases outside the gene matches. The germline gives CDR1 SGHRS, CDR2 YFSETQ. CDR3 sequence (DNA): TGCGCCAGCAGCTTGACCGGCGGGGGGGCCAGCGCAGATACGCAGTATTTT. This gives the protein CASSLTGGGASADTQYF.

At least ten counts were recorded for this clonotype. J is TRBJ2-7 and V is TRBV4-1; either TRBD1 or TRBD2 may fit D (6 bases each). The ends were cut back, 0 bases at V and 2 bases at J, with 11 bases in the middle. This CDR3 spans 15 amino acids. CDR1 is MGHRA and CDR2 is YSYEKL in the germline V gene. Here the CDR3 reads CASSQEFGGPYEQYF. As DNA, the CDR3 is TGCGCCAGCAGCCAAGAATTTGGGGGGCCCTACGAGCAGTACTTC.

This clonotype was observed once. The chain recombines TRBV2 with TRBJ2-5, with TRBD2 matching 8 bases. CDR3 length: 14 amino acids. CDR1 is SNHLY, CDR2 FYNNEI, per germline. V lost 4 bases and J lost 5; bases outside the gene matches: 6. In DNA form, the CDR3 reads TGTGCCAGCAGTGGGACTAGCCATCGGGAGACCCAGTACTTC. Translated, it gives CASSGTSHRETQYF.

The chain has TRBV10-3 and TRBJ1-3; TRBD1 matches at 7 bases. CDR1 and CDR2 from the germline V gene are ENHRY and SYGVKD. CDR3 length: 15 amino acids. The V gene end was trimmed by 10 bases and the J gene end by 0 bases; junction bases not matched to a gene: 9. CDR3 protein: CATAPTGSSGNTIYF. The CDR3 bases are TGTGCCACGGCCCCGACAGGGAGCTCTGGAAACACCATATATTTT.

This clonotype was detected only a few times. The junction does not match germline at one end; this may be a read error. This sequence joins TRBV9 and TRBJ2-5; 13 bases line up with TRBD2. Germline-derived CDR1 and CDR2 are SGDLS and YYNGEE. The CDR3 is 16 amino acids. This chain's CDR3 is CASGRTSGGAQEAQYF. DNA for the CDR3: TGTGCCAGCGGCCGCACTAGCGGGGGGGCCCAAGAGGCCCAGTACTTC.

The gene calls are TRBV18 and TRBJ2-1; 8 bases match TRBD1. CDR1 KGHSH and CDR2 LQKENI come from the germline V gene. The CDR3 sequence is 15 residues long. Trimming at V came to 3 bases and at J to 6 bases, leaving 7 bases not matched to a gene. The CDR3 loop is CASSPQGARSNEQFF. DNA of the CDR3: TGTGCCAGCTCACCGCAGGGGGCGCGAAGCAATGAGCAGTTCTTC.

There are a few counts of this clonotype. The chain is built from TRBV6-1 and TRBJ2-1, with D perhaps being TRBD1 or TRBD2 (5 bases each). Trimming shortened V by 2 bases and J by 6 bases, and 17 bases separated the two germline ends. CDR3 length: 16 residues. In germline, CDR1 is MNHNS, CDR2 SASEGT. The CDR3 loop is CASSEIGVGVGNEQFF. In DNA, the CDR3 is TGTGCCAGCAGTGAAATAGGGGTGGGAGTCGGCAATGAGCAGTTCTTC.

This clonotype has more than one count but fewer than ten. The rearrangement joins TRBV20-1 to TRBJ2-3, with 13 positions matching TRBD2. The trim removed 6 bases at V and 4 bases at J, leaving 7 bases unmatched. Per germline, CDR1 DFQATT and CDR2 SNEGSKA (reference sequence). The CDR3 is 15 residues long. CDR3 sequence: CSAQPGLAGADTQYF. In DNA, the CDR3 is TGCAGTGCCCAACCTGGACTAGCGGGAGCAGATACGCAGTATTTT.

CDR3 nucleotide sequence: TGCGCCAGCAGCTTGGAAGGTAGCTCTGGAAACACCATATATTTT. Protein product: CASSLEGSSGNTIYF. The chain uses TRBV5-1 and TRBJ1-3; D is uncertain. Deletions cut 0 bases from V and 0 bases from J, with 7 bases between. In germline, CDR1 is SGHRS, CDR2 YFSETQ. The CDR3 length is 15 residues.

CDR3 in amino acids: CASRFGQGNGYTF. The CDR3 region has the DNA TGTGCCAGCAGATTTGGACAGGGCAATGGCTACACCTTC. The gene calls are TRBV6-1 and TRBJ1-2; 8 nucleotides agree with TRBD1. CDR1 MNHNS and CDR2 SASEGT come from the germline V gene. Trimming cost V 6 bases and J 6 bases; bases outside gene matches: 6. The length of the CDR3 is 13 residues.

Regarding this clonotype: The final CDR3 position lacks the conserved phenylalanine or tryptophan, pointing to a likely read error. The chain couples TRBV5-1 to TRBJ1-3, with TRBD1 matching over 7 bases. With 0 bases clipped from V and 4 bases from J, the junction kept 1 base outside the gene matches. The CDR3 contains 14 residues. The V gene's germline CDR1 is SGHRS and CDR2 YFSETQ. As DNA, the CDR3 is TGCGCCAGCAGCTTGGCGGGACAGGGAAACACCATATATATT. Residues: CASSLAGQGNTIYI.

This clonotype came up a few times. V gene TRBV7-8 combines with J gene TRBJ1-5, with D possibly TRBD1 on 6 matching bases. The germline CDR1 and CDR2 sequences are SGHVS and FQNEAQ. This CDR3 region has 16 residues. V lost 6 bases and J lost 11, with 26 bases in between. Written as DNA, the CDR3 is TGTGCCAGCAGGCGTGGGTGGGGAGGGGGACAAGAGACCCAGCATTTT. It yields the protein CASRRGWGGGQETQHF.

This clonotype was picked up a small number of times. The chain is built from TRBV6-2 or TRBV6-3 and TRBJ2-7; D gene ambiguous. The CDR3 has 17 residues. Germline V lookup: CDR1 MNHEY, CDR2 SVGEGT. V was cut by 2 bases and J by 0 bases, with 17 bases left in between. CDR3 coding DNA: TGTGCCAGCAGTTACGATCCCGGGTCCTACTTCTCCTACGAGCAGTACTTC. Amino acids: CASSYDPGSYFSYEQYF.

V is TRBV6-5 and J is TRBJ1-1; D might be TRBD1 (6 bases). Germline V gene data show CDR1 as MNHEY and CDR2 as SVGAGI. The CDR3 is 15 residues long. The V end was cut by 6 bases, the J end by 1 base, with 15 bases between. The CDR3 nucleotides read TGTGCCAGCAGCGTGGGGGCAGGTTGGAACACTGAAGCTTTCTTT. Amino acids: CASSVGAGWNTEAFF.

The CDR3 reads CASSLSTGQRGSGANVLTF. CDR3 nucleotides: TGTGCCAGCAGCTTAAGTACAGGACAGCGAGGGTCTGGGGCCAACGTCCTGACTTTC. The gene calls are TRBV7-3 and TRBJ2-6; D possibly corresponds to TRBD1 (6 bases). The CDR3 contains 19 residues. Trimming shortened V by 1 base and J by 1 base, and 17 bases separated the two germline ends. Germline lookup yields CDR1 SGHTA and CDR2 FQGTGA.

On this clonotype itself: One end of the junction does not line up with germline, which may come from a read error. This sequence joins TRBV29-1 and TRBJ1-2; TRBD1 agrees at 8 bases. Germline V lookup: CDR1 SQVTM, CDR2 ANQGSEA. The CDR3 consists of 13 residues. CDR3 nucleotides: TGCAGCGTTGATCGGACAGGGAACTATGGCCACACCTTC. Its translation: CSVDRTGNYGHTF.